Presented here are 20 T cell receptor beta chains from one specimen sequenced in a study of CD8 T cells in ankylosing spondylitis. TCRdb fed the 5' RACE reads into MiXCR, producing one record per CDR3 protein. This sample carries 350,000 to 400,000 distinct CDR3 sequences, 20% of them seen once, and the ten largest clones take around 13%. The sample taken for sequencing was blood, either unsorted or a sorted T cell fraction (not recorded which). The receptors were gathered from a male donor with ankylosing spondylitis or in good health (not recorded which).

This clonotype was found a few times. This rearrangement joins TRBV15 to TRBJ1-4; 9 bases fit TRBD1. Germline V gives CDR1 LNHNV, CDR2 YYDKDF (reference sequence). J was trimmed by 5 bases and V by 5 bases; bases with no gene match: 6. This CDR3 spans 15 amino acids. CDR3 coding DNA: TGTGCCACCAGCGGTCGGACAGGGGTGAATGAAAAACTGTTTTTT. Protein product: CATSGRTGVNEKLFF. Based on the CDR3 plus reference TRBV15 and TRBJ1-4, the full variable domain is DAMVIQNPRYQVTQFGKPVTLSCSQTLNHNVMYWYQQKSSQAPKLLFHYYDKDFNNEADTPDNFQSRRPNTSFCFLDIRSPGLGDTAMYLCATSGRTGVNEKLFFGSGTQLSVL.

The CDR3 DNA sequence: TGTGCCAGCAGCTTCAACTGGGACAGGGGGGATGCGGATACGCAGTATTTT. Its translation is CASSFNWDRGDADTQYF. J is TRBJ2-3 and V is TRBV11-2; 11 bases are shared with TRBD1. Germline V gives CDR1 SGHAT, CDR2 FQNNGV. The ends lost 3 bases at V and 6 bases at J; junction bases unmatched: 11. There are 17 residues in the CDR3.

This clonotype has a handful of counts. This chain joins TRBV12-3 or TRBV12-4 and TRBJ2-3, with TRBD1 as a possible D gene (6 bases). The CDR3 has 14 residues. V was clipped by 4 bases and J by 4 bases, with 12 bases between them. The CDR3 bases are TGTGCCAGCAGTTCAAGACAGGATTCAGATACGCAGTATTTT. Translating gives CASSSRQDSDTQYF.

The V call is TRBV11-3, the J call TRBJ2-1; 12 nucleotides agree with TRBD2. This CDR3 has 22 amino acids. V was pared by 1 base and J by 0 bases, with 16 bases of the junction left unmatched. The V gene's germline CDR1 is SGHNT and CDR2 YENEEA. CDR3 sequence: CASSLGLAGAHLTNSSYNEQFF. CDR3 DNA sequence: TGTGCCAGCAGCTTAGGACTAGCGGGGGCCCATCTTACCAATAGCTCCTACAATGAGCAGTTCTTC.

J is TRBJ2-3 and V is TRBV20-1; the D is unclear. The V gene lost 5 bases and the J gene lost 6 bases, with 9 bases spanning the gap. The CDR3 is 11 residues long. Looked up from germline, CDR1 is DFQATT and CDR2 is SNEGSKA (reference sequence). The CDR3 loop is CSAPEVDTQYF. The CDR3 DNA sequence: TGCAGTGCTCCCGAGGTGGATACGCAGTATTTT.

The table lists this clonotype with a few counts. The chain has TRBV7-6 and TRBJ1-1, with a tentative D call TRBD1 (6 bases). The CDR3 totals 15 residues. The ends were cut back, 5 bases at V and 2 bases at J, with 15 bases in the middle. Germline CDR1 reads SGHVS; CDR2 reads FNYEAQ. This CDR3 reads CASSAQQGVNTEAFF. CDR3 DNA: TGTGCCAGCAGCGCACAACAGGGTGTCAACACTGAAGCTTTCTTT.

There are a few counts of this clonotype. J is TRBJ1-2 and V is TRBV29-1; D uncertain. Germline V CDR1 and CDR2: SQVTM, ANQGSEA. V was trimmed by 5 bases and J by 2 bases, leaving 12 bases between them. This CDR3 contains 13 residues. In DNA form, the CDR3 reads TGCAGCGTTCGTGAGGGATCGAACTATGGCTACACCTTC. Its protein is CSVREGSNYGYTF. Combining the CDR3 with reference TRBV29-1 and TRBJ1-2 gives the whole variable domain SAVISQKPSRDICQRGTSLTIQCQVDSQVTMMFWYRQQPGQSLTLIATANQGSEATYESGFVIDKFPISRPNLTFSTLTVSNMSPEDSSIYLCSVREGSNYGYTFGSGTRLTVV.

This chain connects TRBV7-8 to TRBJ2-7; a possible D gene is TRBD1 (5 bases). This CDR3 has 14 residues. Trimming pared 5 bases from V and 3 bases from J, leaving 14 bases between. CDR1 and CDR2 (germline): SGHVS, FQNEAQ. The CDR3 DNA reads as TGTGCCAGCAGCCAGGGCGCTGATTACTACGAGCAGTACTTC. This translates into CASSQGADYYEQYF.

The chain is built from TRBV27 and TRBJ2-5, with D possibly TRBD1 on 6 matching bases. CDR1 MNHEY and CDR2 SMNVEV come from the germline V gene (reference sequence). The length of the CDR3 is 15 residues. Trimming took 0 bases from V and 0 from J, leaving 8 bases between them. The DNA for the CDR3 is TGTGCCAGCAGTTTATCGTGGGACAACCAAGAGACCCAGTACTTC. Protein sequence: CASSLSWDNQETQYF.

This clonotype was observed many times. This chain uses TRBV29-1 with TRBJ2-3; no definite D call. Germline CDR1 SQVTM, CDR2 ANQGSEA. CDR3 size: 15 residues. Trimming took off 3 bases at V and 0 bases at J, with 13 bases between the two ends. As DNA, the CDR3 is TGCAGCGTTGACGTGGCGGCAACTAGCACAGATACGCAGTATTTT. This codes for CSVDVAATSTDTQYF.

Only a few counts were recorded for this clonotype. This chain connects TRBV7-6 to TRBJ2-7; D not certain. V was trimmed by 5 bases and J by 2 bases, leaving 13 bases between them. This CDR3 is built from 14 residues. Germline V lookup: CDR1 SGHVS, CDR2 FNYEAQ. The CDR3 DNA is TGTGCCAGCAGCACCTCGGACGGTCCCTACGAGCAGTACTTC. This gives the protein CASSTSDGPYEQYF.

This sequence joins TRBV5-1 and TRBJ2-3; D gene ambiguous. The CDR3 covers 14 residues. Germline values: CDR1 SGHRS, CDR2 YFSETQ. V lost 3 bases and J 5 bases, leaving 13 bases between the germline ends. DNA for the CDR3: TGCGCCAGCAGCTACGCCCCGGACGGAGATACGCAGTATTTT. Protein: CASSYAPDGDTQYF.

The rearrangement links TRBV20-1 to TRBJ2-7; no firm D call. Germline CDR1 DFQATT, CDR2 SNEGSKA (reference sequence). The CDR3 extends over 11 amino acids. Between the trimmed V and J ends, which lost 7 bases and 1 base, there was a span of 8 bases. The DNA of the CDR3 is TGCAGTGTTCCTTCTTCCTACGAGCAGTACTTC. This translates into CSVPSSYEQYF.

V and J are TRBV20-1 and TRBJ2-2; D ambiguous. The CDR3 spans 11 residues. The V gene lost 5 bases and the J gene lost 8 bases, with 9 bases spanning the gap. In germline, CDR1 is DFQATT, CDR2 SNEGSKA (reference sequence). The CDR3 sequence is CSAPHAGELFF. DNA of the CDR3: TGCAGTGCTCCCCATGCGGGGGAGCTGTTTTTT.

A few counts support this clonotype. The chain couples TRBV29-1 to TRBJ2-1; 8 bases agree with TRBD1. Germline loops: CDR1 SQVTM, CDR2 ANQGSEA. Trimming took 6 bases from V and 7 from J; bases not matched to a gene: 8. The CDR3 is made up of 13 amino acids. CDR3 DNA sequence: TGCAGCGTGGAAACAGGGGGTTCTAATGAGCAGTTCTTC. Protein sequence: CSVETGGSNEQFF.

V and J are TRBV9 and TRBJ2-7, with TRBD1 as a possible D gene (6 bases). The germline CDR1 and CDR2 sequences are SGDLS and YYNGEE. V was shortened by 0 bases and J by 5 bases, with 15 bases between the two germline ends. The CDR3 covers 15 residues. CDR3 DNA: TGTGCCAGCAGCGTAGGTTCAGGGGCCGCCCACGAGCAGTACTTC. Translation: CASSVGSGAAHEQYF.

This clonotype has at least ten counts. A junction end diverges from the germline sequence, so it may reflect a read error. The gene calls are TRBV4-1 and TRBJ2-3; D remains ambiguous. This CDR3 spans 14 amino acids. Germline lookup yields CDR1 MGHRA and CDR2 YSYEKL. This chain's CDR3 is CASSQDPSTDTQYF. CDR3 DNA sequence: TGTGCCAGCAGCCAAGATCCCAGCACAGATACGCAGTATTTT.

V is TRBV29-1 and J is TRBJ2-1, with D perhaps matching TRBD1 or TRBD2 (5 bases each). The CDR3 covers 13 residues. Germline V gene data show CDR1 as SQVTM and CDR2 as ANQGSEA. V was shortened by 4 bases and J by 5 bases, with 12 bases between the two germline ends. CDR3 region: CSVVEGLNNEQFF. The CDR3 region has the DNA TGCAGCGTTGTAGAGGGGCTCAACAATGAGCAGTTCTTC.

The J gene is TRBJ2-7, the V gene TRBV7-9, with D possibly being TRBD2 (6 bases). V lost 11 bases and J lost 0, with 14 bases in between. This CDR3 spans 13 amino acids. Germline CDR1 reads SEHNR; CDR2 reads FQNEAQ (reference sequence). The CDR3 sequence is CAGGGLSSYEQYF. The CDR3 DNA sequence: TGTGCCGGGGGAGGCTTGAGCTCCTACGAGCAGTACTTC.

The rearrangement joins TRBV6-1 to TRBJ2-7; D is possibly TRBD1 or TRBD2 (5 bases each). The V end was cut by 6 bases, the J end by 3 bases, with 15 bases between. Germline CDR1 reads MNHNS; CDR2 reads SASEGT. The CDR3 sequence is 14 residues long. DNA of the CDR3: TGTGCCAGCAGCGGGGCTAGCTTTGGCTACGAGCAGTACTTC. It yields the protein CASSGASFGYEQYF.